This T cell receptor (beta chain) is drawn from a study of T cell responses to AZD1222 COVID-19 vaccine. Points from the study as a whole: The peak T cell response came first, and repertoires were sampled only after it. Only five or six AZD1222 recipients tested seropositive at baseline.

The CDR3 length is 15 residues. Germline V lookup: CDR1 MNHEY, CDR2 SMNVEV (reference sequence). Trimming removed 4 bases from V and 1 base from J, with 8 bases in between. Assay: immunoSEQ multiplex PCR; the TCRdb copy retains only in-frame clones and omits some. The sample records 80,000 to 100,000 clones, 80% to 95% being singletons. As to this clone: The antigen is unknown.

This receptor was taken from an adult who received the AZD1222 COVID-19 vaccine. The chain couples TRBV27 to TRBJ2-6; possibly TRBD1 for D (6 bases). Here the sequenced sample was peripheral blood, taken 28 days after the second AZD1222 dose. CDR3: CASSWGQSGANVLTF. The CDR3 bases are TGTGCCAGCAGTTGGGGACAATCTGGGGCCAACGTCCTGACTTTC.